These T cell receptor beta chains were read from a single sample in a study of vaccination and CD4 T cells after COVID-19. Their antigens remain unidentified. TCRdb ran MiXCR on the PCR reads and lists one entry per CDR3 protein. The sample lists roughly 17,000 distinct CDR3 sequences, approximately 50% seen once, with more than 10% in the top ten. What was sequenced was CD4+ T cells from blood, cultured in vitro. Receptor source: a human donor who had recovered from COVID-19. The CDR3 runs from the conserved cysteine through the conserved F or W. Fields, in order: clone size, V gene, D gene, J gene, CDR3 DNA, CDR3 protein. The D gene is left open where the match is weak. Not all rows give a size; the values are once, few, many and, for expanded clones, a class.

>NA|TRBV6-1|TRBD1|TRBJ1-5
TGTGCCAGCGGCCAAACAGGGGGAGGTCAGCCCCAGCATTTT
CASGQTGGGQPQHF
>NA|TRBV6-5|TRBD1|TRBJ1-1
TGTGCCAGCAGTTACCTACAGGGGATACACACTGAAGCTTTCTTT
CASSYLQGIHTEAFF
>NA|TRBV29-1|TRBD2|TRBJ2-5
TGCAGCGGGCTGGGGGGGGAAGAGACCCAGTACTTC
CSGLGGEETQYF
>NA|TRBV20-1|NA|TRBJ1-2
TGCAGTGCTAGATTTGGGCAGTTCCCTAACTATGGCTACACCTTC
CSARFGQFPNYGYTF
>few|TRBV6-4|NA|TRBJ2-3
TGTGCCAGCAGTGCGGAGATTAGCACAGATACGCAGTATTTT
CASSAEISTDTQYF
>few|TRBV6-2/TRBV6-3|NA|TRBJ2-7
TGTGCCAGCAGTTACGGGGAGCGACCCTTATTGGAGCAGTACTTC
CASSYGERPLLEQYF
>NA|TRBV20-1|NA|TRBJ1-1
TGCAGTGCCGCACAGGGAAGGCGAACTGAAGCTTTCTTT
CSAAQGRRTEAFF
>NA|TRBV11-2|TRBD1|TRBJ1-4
TGTGCCAGCAGCGCCAGGAGGACAGGGAATGAAAAACTGTTTTTT
CASSARRTGNEKLFF
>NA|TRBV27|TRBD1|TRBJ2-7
TGTGCCAGCAGTTTATCGGGACAGTCACTTTACGAGCAGTACTTC
CASSLSGQSLYEQYF
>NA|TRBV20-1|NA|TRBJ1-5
TGCAGTGCTACTCAACCTGGCAATCAGCCCCAGCATTTT
CSATQPGNQPQHF
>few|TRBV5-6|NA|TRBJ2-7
TGTGCCAGCAGCGCGTATACCCCAGGCCTGGGTGAGCAGTACTTC
CASSAYTPGLGEQYF
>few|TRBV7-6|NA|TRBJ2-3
TGTGCCAGCAGCTTATATTCCGGGCCCCAACACACAGATACGCAGTATTTT
CASSLYSGPQHTDTQYF
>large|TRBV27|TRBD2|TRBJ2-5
TGTGCCAGCAGTCCCTGGACTAGCGGGGGGCCGCGGGAGACCCAGTACTTC
CASSPWTSGGPRETQYF
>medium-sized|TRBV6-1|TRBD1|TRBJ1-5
TGTGCCAGCAGGACAGGGGGCGGCAATCAGCCCCAGCATTTT
CASRTGGGNQPQHF
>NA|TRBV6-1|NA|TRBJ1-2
TGTGCCAGCACTCAACGCGGGGGGACAAACTATGGCTACACCTTC
CASTQRGGTNYGYTF
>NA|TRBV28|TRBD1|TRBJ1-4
TGTGCCAGCAGTTTGTATCAGGGGGCCTTCGAAAAACTGTTTTTT
CASSLYQGAFEKLFF
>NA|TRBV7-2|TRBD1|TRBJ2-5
TGTGCCAGCAGCTTCCAGGGACAGGGATCAGAGACCCAGTACTTC
CASSFQGQGSETQYF
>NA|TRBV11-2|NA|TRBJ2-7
TGTGCCAGCAGCTTAGGTGGTGGCGAGCAGTACTTC
CASSLGGGEQYF
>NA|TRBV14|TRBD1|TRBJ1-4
TGTGCCAGCAGCCTGGGGGAAGGGGGCGAAGGAAAACTGTTTTTT
CASSLGEGGEGKLFF
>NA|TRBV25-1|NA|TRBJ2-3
TGTGCCAGCTCCCTAAGGGGGGCAGCCACAGATACGCAGTATTTT
CASSLRGAATDTQYF
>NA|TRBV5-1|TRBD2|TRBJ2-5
TGCGCCAGCAGCCAGACTAGCGAGAGATGGATGGAGACCCAGTACTTC
CASSQTSERWMETQYF
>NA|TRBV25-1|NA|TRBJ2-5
TGTGCCAGCAGTGAATATGCCAGAGAGACCCAGTACTTC
CASSEYARETQYF
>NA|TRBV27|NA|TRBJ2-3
TGTGCCAGCAGTAAGTCGTCCGGGGGCAGGGTAGTGGCAGATACGCAGTATTTT
CASSKSSGGRVVADTQYF
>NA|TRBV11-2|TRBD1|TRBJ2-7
TGTGCCAGCAGCATTTCGACAGGGGCCTACGAGCAGTACTTC
CASSISTGAYEQYF
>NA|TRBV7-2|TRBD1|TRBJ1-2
TGTGCCAGCAGCTTAGGGGGGACAGGGGGTGGGTATGGCTACACCTTC
CASSLGGTGGGYGYTF
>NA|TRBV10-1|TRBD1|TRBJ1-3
TGCGCCAGCATGACAGGGTCAGGTGGAAACACCATATATTTT
CASMTGSGGNTIYF
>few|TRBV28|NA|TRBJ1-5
TGTGCCAGCACCCGGGGGGGTTTCGGCAATCAGCCCCAGCATTTT
CASTRGGFGNQPQHF
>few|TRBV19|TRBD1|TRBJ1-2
TGTGCCAGTAGTACGAACCACGGCAGGGGGGCCTATGGCTACACCTTC
CASSTNHGRGAYGYTF
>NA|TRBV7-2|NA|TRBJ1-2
TGTGCCAGCAGCACCAACCCGGGGGGCTATGGCTACACCTTC
CASSTNPGGYGYTF
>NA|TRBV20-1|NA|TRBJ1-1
TGCAGCGTCCGGGGGCCTGAGGGGACTGAAGCTTTCTTT
CSVRGPEGTEAFF
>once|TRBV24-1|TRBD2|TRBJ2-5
TGTGCCACCAGTGACGGGGGACTAGCGGGAGTCGGAGAGACCCAGTACTTC
CATSDGGLAGVGETQYF
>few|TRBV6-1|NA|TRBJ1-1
TGTGCCAGCAGTGAAGCGGAGGGATTGGGCACTGAAGCTTTCTTT
CASSEAEGLGTEAFF
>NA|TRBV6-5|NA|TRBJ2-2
TGTGCCAGCAGTTACGCGACCAACACCGGGGAGCTGTTTTTT
CASSYATNTGELFF
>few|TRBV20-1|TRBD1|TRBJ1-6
TGCAGTGCTAGACCCCGGGACAGGGGCACCTATAATTCACCCCTCCACTTT
CSARPRDRGTYNSPLHF
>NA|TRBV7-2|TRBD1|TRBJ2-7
TGTGCCAGCAGCCCTCTTATAGGGGGCACCTACGAGCAGTACTTC
CASSPLIGGTYEQYF
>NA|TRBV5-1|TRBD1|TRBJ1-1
TGCGCCAGCAGCCCGAACCGACCGACAGGGAGGAACACTGAAGCTTTCTTT
CASSPNRPTGRNTEAFF
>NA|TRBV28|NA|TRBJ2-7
TGTGCCAGCAGGACCCCTACGGGTTACGAGCAGTACTTC
CASRTPTGYEQYF
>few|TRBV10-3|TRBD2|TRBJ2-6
TGTGCCATCAGTGCAAGCGGGAGCTCTGGGGCCAACGTCCTGACTTTC
CAISASGSSGANVLTF
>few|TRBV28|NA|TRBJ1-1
TGTGCCAGCAGTCTGCGAAGGGGAGGCACTGAAGCTTTCTTT
CASSLRRGGTEAFF
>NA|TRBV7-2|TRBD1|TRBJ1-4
TGTGCCAGCAGGCCAGGGGGCGCCAGTGAAAAACTGTTTTTT
CASRPGGASEKLFF
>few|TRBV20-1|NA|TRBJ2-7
TGCAGTGCTAGAGGTGAAACGTGGGAGCAGTACTTC
CSARGETWEQYF
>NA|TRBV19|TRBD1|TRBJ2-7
TGTGCCAGCGCCTTGACAGGGGGCTGGGAGCAGTACTTC
CASALTGGWEQYF
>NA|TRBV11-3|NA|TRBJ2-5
TGTGCCAGCAGCCCAAGGAGGGACAACCAAGAGACCCAGTACTTC
CASSPRRDNQETQYF
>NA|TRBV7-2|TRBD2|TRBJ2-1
TGTGCCAGCAGCTTGAGGGCGGGGGGCCTCAACAATGAGCAGTTCTTC
CASSLRAGGLNNEQFF
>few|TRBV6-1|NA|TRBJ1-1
TGTGCCAGTGCCGGCCATCAGGGGAACACTGAAGCTTTCTTT
CASAGHQGNTEAFF
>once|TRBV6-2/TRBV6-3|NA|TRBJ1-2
TGTGCCAGCAGTGCGCTCCAGGGGACCCCAGTCGGCTACACCTTC
CASSALQGTPVGYTF
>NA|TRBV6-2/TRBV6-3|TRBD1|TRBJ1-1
TGTGCCAGCGGTCCTACAGGGGGCGGAACGACTGAAGCTTTCTTT
CASGPTGGGTTEAFF
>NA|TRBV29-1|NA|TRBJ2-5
TGCAGCGCCAATCAGGGAGGCGTGGAGACCCAGTACTTC
CSANQGGVETQYF
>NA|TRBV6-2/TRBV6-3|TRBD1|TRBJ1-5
TGTGCCAGCAGAACGACAGGGGGTGGCAATCAGCCCCAGCATTTT
CASRTTGGGNQPQHF
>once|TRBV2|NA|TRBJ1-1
TGTGCCAGCAGTGTCACTCCGGGACACATGAACACTGAAGCTTTCTTT
CASSVTPGHMNTEAFF
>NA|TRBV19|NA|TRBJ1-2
TGTGCCAGTACCCCAAGACAAAAATATGGCTACACCTTC
CASTPRQKYGYTF
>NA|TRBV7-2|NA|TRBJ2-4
TGTGCCAGCAGCTTAGAGCCGACCAAAAACATTCAGTACTTC
CASSLEPTKNIQYF
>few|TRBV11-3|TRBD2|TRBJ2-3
TGTGCCAGCAGCTTGGGACTAGCATACGAAGATACGCAGTATTTT
CASSLGLAYEDTQYF
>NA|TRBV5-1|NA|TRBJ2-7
TGCGCCAGCAGCCCCGTAGGCGGCAGGAGCTACGAGCAGTACTTC
CASSPVGGRSYEQYF
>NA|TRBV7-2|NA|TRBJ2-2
TGTGCCAGCAGCTCCACTACAGGGACCACCGGGGAGCTGTTTTTT
CASSSTTGTTGELFF
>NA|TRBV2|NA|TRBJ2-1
TGTGCCAGCCATGGGGACAAATCCTACAATGAGCAGTTCTTC
CASHGDKSYNEQFF
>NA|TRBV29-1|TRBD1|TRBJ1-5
TGCAGCGCTGGGACAGGGGATAGCAATCAGCCCCAGCATTTT
CSAGTGDSNQPQHF
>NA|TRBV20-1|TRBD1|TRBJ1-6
TGCAGTGCTAGTGGGACAGGAGGGCGGAGCTCACCCCTCCACTTT
CSASGTGGRSSPLHF